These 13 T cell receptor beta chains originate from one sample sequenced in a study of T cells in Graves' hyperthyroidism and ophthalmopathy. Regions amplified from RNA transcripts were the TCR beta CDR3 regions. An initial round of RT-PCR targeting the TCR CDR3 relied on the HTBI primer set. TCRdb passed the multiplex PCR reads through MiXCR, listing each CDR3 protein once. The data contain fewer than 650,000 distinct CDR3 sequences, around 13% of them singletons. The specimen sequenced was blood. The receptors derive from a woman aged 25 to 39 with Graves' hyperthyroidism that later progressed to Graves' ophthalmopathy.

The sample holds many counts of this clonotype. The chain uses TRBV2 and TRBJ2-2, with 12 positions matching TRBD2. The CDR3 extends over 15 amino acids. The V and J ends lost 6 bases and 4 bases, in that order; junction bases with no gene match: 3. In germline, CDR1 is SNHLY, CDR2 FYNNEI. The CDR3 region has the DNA TGTGCCAGCAGAGTACTAGCGGGAGGCACCGGGGAGCTGTTTTTT. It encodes CASRVLAGGTGELFF.

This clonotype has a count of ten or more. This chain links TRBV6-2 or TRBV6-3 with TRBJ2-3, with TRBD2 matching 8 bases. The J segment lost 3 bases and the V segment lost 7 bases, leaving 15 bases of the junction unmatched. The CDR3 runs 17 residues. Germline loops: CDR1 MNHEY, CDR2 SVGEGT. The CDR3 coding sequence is TGTGCCAGCACCCCACGGACTAGCCCCAAGCAGACAGATACGCAGTATTTT. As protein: CASTPRTSPKQTDTQYF.

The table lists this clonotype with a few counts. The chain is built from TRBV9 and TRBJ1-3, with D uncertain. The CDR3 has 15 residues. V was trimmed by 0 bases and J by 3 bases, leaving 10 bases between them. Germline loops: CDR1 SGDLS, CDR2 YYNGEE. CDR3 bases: TGTGCCAGCAGCGTAGGGCTGGAGATTGGAAACACCATATATTTT. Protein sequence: CASSVGLEIGNTIYF.

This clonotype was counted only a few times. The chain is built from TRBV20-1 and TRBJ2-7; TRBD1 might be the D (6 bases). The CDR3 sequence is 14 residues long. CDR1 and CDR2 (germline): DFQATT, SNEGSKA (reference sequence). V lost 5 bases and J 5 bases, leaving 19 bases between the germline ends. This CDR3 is CSAAGGGYPDEQYF. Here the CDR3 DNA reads TGCAGTGCTGCAGGTGGGGGCTATCCGGACGAGCAGTACTTC.

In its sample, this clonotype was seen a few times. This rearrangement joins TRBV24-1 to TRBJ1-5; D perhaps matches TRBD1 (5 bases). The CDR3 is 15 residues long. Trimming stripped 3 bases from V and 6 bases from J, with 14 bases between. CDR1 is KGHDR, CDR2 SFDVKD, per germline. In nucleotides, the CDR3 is TGTGCCACCAGTGATGCCCAGGGAAGAGGTCAGCCCCAGCATTTT. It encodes CATSDAQGRGQPQHF.

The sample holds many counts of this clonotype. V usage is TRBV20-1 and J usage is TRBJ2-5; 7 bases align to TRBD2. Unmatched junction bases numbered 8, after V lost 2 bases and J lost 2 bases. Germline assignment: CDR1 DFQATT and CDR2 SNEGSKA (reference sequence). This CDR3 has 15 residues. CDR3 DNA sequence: TGCAGTGCTAGAACCGTGGGAGGGTCTCAAGAGACCCAGTACTTC. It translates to CSARTVGGSQETQYF.

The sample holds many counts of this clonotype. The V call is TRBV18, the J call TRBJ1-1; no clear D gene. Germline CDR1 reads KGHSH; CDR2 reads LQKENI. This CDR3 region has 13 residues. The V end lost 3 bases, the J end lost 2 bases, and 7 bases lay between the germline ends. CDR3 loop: CASSPYINTEAFF. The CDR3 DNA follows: TGTGCCAGCTCACCTTACATTAACACTGAAGCTTTCTTT. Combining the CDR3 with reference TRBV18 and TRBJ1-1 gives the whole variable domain NAGVMQNPRHLVRRRGQEARLRCSPMKGHSHVYWYRQLPEEGLKFMVYLQKENIIDESGMPKERFSAEFPKEGPSILRIQQVVRGDSAAYFCASSPYINTEAFFGQGTRLTVV.

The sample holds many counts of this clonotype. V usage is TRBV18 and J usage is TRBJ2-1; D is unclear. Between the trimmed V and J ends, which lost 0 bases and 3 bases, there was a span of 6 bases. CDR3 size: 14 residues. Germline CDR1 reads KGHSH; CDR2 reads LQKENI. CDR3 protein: CASSPPSGYNEQFF. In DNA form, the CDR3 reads TGTGCCAGCTCACCACCGTCCGGCTACAATGAGCAGTTCTTC.

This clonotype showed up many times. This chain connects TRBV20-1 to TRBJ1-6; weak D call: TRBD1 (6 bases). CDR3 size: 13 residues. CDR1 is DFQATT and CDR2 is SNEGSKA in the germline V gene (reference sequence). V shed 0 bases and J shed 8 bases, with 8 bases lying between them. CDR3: CSAREEGDSPLHF. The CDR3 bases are TGCAGTGCTAGAGAGGAGGGGGATTCACCCCTCCACTTT.

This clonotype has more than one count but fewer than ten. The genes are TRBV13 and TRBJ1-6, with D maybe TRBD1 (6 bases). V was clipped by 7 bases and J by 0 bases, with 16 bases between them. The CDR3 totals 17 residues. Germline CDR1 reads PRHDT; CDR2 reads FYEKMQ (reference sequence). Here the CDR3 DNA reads TGTGCCAGCACCCAGGGGAATTTCGGCTCCTATAATTCACCCCTCCACTTT. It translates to CASTQGNFGSYNSPLHF.

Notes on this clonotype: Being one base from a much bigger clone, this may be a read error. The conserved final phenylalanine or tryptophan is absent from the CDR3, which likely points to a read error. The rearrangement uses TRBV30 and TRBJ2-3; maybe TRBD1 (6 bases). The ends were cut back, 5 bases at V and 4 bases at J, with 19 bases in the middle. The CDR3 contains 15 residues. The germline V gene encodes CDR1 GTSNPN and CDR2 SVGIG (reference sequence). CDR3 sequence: CAWRRSRGWADTQYS. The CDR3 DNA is TGTGCCTGGCGAAGGTCCAGGGGTTGGGCAGATACGCAGTATTCT.

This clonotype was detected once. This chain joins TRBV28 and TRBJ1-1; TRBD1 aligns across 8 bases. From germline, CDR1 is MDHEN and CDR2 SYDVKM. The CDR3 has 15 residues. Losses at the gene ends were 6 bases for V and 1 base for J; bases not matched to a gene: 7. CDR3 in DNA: TGTGCCAGCAGCCGAGGACAGGGATCGAACACTGAAGCTTTCTTT. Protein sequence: CASSRGQGSNTEAFF.

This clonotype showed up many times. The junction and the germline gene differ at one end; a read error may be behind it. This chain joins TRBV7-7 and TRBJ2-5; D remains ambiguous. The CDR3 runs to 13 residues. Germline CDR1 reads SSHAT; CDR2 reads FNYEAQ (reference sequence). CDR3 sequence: CASSPSQVKTQYF. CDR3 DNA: TGTGCTAGCAGCCCGAGCCAGGTGAAGACCCAGTACTTC.